The 9 T cell receptor beta chains in this list originate from one sample, sequenced in a study of OX40 agonist ivuxolimab in advanced cancers. The table came from immunoSEQ multiplex PCR; TCRdb's copy has only in-frame clones and leaves some out. The table includes about 94,000 clones, around 86% detected once. The sequencing used CD4+ or CD8+ T cells sorted from blood, collected in a trial of the OX40 agonist ivuxolimab. Receptors were obtained from an adult with an advanced solid tumor such as melanoma, head and neck, liver or kidney cancer.

The chain joins TRBV4-3 to TRBJ1-2; 8 bases line up with TRBD1. The CDR3 contains 13 residues. Germline CDR1 reads LGHNA; CDR2 reads YSLEER. V dropped 1 base and J dropped 8; count of bases not matched to a gene: 3. The CDR3 is CASSQGQGQGYTF. CDR3 nucleotides: TGCGCCAGCAGCCAAGGACAGGGGCAAGGCTACACCTTC.

The chain is built from TRBV6-5 and TRBJ1-1; 10 positions match TRBD1. V shed 4 bases and J 3 bases; nucleotides not matched to a gene: 5. The germline CDR1 and CDR2 sequences are MNHEY and SVGAGI. CDR3 length: 15 residues. The CDR3 region is CASSSSGTGDTEAFF. DNA for the CDR3: TGTGCCAGCAGTTCATCCGGGACAGGGGACACTGAAGCTTTCTTT.

In DNA form, the CDR3 reads TGTGCCAGCAACCGGGACAGGGGTCGCGAGCAGTACTTC. Its protein product is CASNRDRGREQYF. The genes are TRBV2 and TRBJ2-7; 10 bases match TRBD1. Looked up from germline, CDR1 is SNHLY and CDR2 is FYNNEI. The CDR3 length is 13 residues. With V trimmed by 7 bases and J by 6 bases, 6 bases remained unmatched. The full variable domain, in which reference TRBV2 and TRBJ2-7 provide the parts outside the CDR3, is EPEVTQTPSHQVTQMGQEVILRCVPISNHLYFYWYRQILGQKVEFLVSFYNNEISEKSEIFDDQFSVERPDGSNFTLKIRSTKLEDSAMYFCASNRDRGREQYFGPGTRLTVT.

The gene calls are TRBV10-3 and TRBJ1-5; D is ambiguous. Germline V gene data show CDR1 as ENHRY and CDR2 as SYGVKD. V lost 4 bases, J lost 1 base, and 5 bases lay in between. The CDR3 extends over 13 amino acids. The CDR3 reads CAISVESNQPQHF. CDR3 DNA sequence: TGTGCCATCAGTGTGGAAAGCAATCAGCCCCAGCATTTT.

The chain employs TRBV14 and TRBJ2-3; D may be TRBD1 (6 bases). The CDR3 runs to 16 residues. V lost 0 bases and J lost 1, with 11 bases in between. From germline, CDR1 is SGHDN and CDR2 FVKESK. CDR3 sequence reads: CASSQDRDTRTDTQYF. In DNA form, the CDR3 reads TGTGCCAGCAGCCAAGACCGGGACACCCGCACAGATACGCAGTATTTT.

J is TRBJ2-1 and V is TRBV29-1; 9 positions agree with TRBD2. V lost 4 bases to trimming and J lost 2 bases; unmatched junction nucleotides: 0. CDR1 is SQVTM and CDR2 is ANQGSEA in the germline V gene. CDR3 length equals 13 residues. CDR3 sequence (DNA): TGCAGCGTTGGCGGGGGGGCCTACAATGAGCAGTTCTTC. This codes for CSVGGGAYNEQFF.

CDR3 region: CASSYLGGKRDGNTIYF. The CDR3 DNA follows: TGTGCCAGCAGTTATTTAGGCGGAAAGAGGGATGGAAACACCATATATTTT. The chain uses TRBV5-6 and TRBJ1-3; D gene uncertain. The V end lost 5 bases, the J end lost 3 bases, and 21 bases lay between the germline ends. Germline CDR1 SGHDT, CDR2 YYEEEE. The CDR3 totals 17 residues.

The CDR3 region is CAISEPRTGNTEAFF. For the CDR3, the DNA is TGTGCCATCAGTGAGCCCCGGACAGGGAACACTGAAGCTTTCTTT. J is TRBJ1-1 and V is TRBV10-3; TRBD1 agrees at 7 bases. V lost 2 bases, J lost 1 base, and 4 bases stayed unmatched. The CDR3 is 15 residues long. CDR1 and CDR2 from the germline V gene are ENHRY and SYGVKD.

The CDR3 DNA reads TGTGCCAGCAGTCCCCCCCCAACAGGGTCTAAACTGTTTTTT. It yields the protein CASSPPPTGSKLFF. The chain has TRBV27 and TRBJ1-4, with D perhaps TRBD1 (6 bases). Trimming left V 5 bases short and J 11 bases short, with 18 bases between. This CDR3 has 14 residues. Germline CDR1 reads MNHEY; CDR2 reads SMNVEV (reference sequence).